One sample yielded the 14 T cell receptor beta chains listed below, sequenced in a study of vaccination and CD4 T cells after COVID-19. These TCRs' antigens remain unknown. Treatment meaning: approximately nine-day PBMC culture with coronavirus spike peptide pools or control peptides (ViraFEST assay). CD4+ T cells that came from the unexposed donor were collected before the COVID-19 pandemic (2011-2018). Cultured CD4+ T-cell DNA underwent Oncomine TCR Beta short-read sequencing. Genomic DNA was taken out of cultured CD4+ T cells by extraction. TCRdb reprocessed the PCR reads with MiXCR, giving one entry per CDR3 protein. The sample records 9,500 to 14,000 distinct CDR3 sequences, almost 40% being singletons. Source material: CD4+ T cells from blood, cultured in vitro. Every receptor here comes from a human donor in good health.

The chain is built from TRBV27 and TRBJ2-1, with D tentatively TRBD1 or TRBD2 (5 bases each). With 3 bases removed from V and 6 bases from J, the gap between germline ends came to 12 bases. Germline V lookup: CDR1 MNHEY, CDR2 SMNVEV (reference sequence). The CDR3 has 14 amino acids. This CDR3 reads CASSLGRMGNEQFF. CDR3 bases: TGTGCCAGCAGTTTGGGACGAATGGGCAATGAGCAGTTCTTC.

This clonotype was seen a handful of times. The chain joins TRBV12-3 or TRBV12-4 to TRBJ2-7; weak D call: TRBD1 (6 bases). The length of the CDR3 is 13 residues. Trimming removed 4 bases at V and 6 bases at J, with 13 bases between. The CDR3 sequence is CASSSTGSREQYF. CDR3 in DNA: TGTGCCAGCAGTTCCACAGGGTCGCGCGAGCAGTACTTC.

This clonotype was observed once. This chain joins TRBV20-1 and TRBJ2-1; perhaps TRBD1 as D (6 bases). Germline V gene sequence: CDR1 DFQATT, CDR2 SNEGSKA (reference sequence). The V end was cut by 0 bases, the J end by 7 bases, with 13 bases between. There are 14 residues in the CDR3. DNA of the CDR3: TGCAGTGCTAGAGAGGCAGGGGCGATAAATGAGCAGTTCTTC. Protein product: CSAREAGAINEQFF.

This chain links TRBV27 with TRBJ2-1; D uncertain. The CDR3 length is 16 residues. Germline V gives CDR1 MNHEY, CDR2 SMNVEV (reference sequence). Deletions cut 0 bases from V and 0 bases from J, with 9 bases between. CDR3 in amino acids: CASSLSTRSSYNEQFF. DNA for the CDR3: TGTGCCAGCAGTTTATCTACCCGCAGCTCCTACAATGAGCAGTTCTTC.

The rearrangement uses TRBV7-9 and TRBJ2-7; TRBD2 is a possible D gene (6 bases). V lost 3 bases to trimming and J lost 2 bases, with 17 bases between them. There are 16 residues in the CDR3. Germline CDR1 is SEHNR and CDR2 is FQNEAQ (reference sequence). CDR3 DNA: TGTGCCAGCAGCTTTAGTCGGGGGATGCAGACCTACGAGCAGTACTTC. Its translation is CASSFSRGMQTYEQYF.

The gene calls are TRBV20-1 and TRBJ2-7; the D gene could be TRBD1 or TRBD2 (7 bases each). CDR3 length: 15 amino acids. Trimming stripped 1 base from V and 4 bases from J, with 17 bases between. Germline V gene data show CDR1 as DFQATT and CDR2 as SNEGSKA (reference sequence). CDR3 nucleotides: TGCAGTGCTAGAGTTGGGAGGGGGCCTACGTACGAGCAGTACTTC. This sequence encodes CSARVGRGPTYEQYF.

The rearrangement uses TRBV11-3 and TRBJ2-3; unclear D gene. Germline CDR1 is SGHNT and CDR2 is YENEEA. V was trimmed by 1 base and J by 6 bases, leaving 17 bases between them. The CDR3 extends over 16 amino acids. The CDR3 DNA follows: TGTGCCAGCAGCTTAGCATCTACCGGGTCGTGGGATACGCAGTATTTT. This translates into CASSLASTGSWDTQYF.

V usage is TRBV29-1 and J usage is TRBJ2-4; D remains unclear. This CDR3 is built from 10 residues. Germline lookup yields CDR1 SQVTM and CDR2 ANQGSEA. Between the trimmed V and J ends, which lost 5 bases and 10 bases, there was a span of 9 bases. The CDR3 loop is CSVLYGIQYF. The CDR3, as DNA: TGCAGCGTTCTATACGGGATTCAGTACTTC.

The chain has TRBV14 and TRBJ2-5; 11 positions match TRBD2. The CDR3 totals 15 residues. The V gene's germline CDR1 is SGHDN and CDR2 FVKESK. The J segment lost 2 bases and the V segment lost 4 bases, leaving 3 bases of the junction unmatched. The CDR3 spells CASSPGLAEQETQYF. DNA for the CDR3: TGTGCCAGCAGCCCGGGACTAGCGGAACAAGAGACCCAGTACTTC.

V gene TRBV7-9 combines with J gene TRBJ2-3; maybe TRBD1 (6 bases). Germline V gives CDR1 SEHNR, CDR2 FQNEAQ (reference sequence). CDR3 length: 16 amino acids. Trimming shortened V by 2 bases and J by 2 bases, and 14 bases separated the two germline ends. CDR3 nucleotide sequence: TGTGCCAGCAGCTTACCTTGGCAGGGGAACACAGATACGCAGTATTTT. Translation: CASSLPWQGNTDTQYF.

J is TRBJ2-1 and V is TRBV11-3; 10 bases are shared with TRBD2. Germline lookup yields CDR1 SGHNT and CDR2 YENEEA. J lost 7 bases, V lost 5 bases, and 8 bases had no gene match. The CDR3 sequence is 15 residues long. CDR3 sequence reads: CASSPLAGGPNEQFF. In DNA, the CDR3 is TGTGCCAGCAGCCCATTAGCGGGAGGCCCTAATGAGCAGTTCTTC.

The chain couples TRBV20-1 to TRBJ1-5; no clear D gene. Trimming took 5 bases from V and 2 from J, leaving 16 bases between them. The CDR3 extends over 15 amino acids. Per germline, CDR1 DFQATT and CDR2 SNEGSKA (reference sequence). The CDR3 DNA follows: TGCAGTGCTGCAAGAGGATTGATTGGCAATCAGCCCCAGCATTTT. Amino acid sequence: CSAARGLIGNQPQHF.

This clonotype was picked up a small number of times. This chain joins TRBV6-1 and TRBJ2-7; TRBD2 matches 16 bases. V lost 8 bases to trimming and J lost 1 base; unmatched junction nucleotides: 5. This CDR3 is built from 16 residues. CDR1 MNHNS and CDR2 SASEGT come from the germline V gene. The CDR3 loop is CASAGLAGGTSYEQYF. The CDR3, as DNA: TGTGCCAGCGCGGGACTAGCGGGAGGGACATCCTACGAGCAGTACTTC.

The chain combines TRBV5-1 with TRBJ1-1; TRBD1 is a possible D gene (6 bases). The CDR3 is made up of 14 amino acids. V was cut by 0 bases and J by 5 bases, with 11 bases left in between. CDR1 is SGHRS, CDR2 YFSETQ, per germline. In DNA, the CDR3 is TGCGCCAGCAGCTTGGATCGAGGGGGGACTGAAGCTTTCTTT. Translated: CASSLDRGGTEAFF.